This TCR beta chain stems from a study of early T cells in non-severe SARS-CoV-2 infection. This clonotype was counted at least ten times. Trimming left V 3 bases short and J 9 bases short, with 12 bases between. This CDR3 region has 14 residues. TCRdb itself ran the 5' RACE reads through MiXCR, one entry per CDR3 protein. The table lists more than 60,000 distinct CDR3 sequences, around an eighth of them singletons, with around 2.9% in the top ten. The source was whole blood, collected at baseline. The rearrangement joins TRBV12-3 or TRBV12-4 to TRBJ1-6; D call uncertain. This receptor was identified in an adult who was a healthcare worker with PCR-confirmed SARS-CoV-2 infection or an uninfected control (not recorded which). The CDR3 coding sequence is TGTGCCAGCAGTTTTGGGCAGTGGGGTTCACCCCTCCACTTT. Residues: CASSFGQWGSPLHF.